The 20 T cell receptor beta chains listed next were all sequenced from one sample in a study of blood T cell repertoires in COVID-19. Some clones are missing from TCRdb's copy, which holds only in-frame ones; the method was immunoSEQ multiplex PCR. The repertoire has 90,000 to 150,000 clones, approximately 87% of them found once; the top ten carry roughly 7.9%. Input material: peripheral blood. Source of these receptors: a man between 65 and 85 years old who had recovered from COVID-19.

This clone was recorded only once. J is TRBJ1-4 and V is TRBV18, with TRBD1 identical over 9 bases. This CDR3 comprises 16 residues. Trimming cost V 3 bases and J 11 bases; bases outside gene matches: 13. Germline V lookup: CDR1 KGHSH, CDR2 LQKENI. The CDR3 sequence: CASSPPGQGIEGKLFF. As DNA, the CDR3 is TGTGCCAGCTCACCCCCGGGACAGGGAATAGAAGGCAAACTGTTTTTT.

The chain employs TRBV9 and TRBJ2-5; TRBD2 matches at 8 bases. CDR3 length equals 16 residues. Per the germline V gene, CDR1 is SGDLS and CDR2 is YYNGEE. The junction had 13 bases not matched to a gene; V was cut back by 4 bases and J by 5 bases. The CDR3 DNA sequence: TGTGCCAGCAGCTCTTCTAGCGGGCACCTGGGGGAGACCCAGTACTTC. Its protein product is CASSSSSGHLGETQYF.

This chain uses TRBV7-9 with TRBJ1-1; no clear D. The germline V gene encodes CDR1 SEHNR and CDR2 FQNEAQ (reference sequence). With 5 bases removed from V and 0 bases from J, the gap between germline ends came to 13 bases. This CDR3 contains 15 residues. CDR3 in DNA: TGTGCCAGCAGCCCTCGACTACCTCTGAACACTGAAGCTTTCTTT. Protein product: CASSPRLPLNTEAFF.

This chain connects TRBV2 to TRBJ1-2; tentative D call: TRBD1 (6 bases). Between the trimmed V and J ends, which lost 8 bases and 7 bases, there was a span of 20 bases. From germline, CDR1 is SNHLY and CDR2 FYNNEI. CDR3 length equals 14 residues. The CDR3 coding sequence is TGTGCCAGCCTGGTAGGGGGAGTCGGCTCTGGCTACACCTTC. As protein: CASLVGGVGSGYTF.

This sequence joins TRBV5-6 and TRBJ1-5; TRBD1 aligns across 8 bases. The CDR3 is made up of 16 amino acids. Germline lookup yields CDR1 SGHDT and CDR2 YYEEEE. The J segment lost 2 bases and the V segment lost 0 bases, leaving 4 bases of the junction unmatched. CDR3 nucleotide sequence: TGTGCCAGCAGCTTGGGGCAGGGGGCACGCAATCAGCCCCAGCATTTT. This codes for CASSLGQGARNQPQHF.

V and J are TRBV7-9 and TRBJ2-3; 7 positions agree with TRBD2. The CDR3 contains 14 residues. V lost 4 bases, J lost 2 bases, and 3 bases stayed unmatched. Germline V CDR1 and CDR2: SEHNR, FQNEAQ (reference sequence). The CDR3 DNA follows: TGTGCCAGCAGCTACGGGACTAACACAGATACGCAGTATTTT. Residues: CASSYGTNTDTQYF.

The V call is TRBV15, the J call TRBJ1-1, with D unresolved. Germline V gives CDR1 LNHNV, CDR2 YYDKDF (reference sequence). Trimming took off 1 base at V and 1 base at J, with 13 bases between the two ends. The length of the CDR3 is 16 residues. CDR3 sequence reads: CATSRGVIAGNTEAFF. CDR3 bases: TGTGCCACCAGCAGAGGGGTAATTGCGGGGAACACTGAAGCTTTCTTT.

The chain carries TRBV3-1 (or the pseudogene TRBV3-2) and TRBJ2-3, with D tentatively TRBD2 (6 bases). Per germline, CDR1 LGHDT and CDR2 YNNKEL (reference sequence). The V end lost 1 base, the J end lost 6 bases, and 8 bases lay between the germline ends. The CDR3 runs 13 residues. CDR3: CASSQVRGDTQYF. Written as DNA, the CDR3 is TGTGCCAGCAGCCAAGTCCGGGGGGATACGCAGTATTTT.

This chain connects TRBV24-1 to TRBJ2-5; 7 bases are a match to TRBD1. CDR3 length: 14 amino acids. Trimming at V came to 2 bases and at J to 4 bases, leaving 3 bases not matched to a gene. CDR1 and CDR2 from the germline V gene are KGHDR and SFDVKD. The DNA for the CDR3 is TGTGCCACCAGTGATTACTACAGGGGAGAGACCCAGTACTTC. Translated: CATSDYYRGETQYF.

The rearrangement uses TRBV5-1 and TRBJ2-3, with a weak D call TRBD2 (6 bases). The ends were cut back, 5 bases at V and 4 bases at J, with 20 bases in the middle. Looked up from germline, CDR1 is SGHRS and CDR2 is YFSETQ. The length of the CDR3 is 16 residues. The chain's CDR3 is CASRLGTLLRSDTQYF. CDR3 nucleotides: TGCGCCAGCAGACTCGGGACTCTCCTTCGCTCAGATACGCAGTATTTT.

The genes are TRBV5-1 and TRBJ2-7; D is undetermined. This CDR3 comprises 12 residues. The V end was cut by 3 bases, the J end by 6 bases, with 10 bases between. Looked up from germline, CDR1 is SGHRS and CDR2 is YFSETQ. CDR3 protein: CASSSLASEQYF. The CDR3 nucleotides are TGCGCCAGCAGCTCCCTGGCTAGCGAGCAGTACTTC.

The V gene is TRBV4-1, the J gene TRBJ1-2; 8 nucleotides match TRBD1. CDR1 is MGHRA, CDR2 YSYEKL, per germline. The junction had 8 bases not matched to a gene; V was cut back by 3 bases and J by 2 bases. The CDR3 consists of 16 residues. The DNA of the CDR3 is TGCGCCAGCAGCCATATGGCACAGGGGGTAAACTATGGCTACACCTTC. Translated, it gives CASSHMAQGVNYGYTF.

CDR3 residues: CASSQGAGGPTGELFF. The CDR3 nucleotides read TGTGCCAGCAGCCAAGGAGCGGGAGGGCCAACCGGGGAGCTGTTTTTT. V usage is TRBV4-2 and J usage is TRBJ2-2, with TRBD2 matching over 10 bases. CDR1 and CDR2 from the germline V gene are LGHNA and YNFKEQ. The junction had 4 bases not matched to a gene; V was cut back by 1 base and J by 5 bases. This CDR3 region has 16 residues.

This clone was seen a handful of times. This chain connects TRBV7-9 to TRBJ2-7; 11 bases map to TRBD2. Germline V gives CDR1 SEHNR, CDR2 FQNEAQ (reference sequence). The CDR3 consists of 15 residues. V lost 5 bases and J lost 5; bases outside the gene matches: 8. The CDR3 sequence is CASSLGTSGNDEQYF. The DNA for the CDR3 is TGTGCCAGCAGCCTCGGGACTAGCGGTAATGACGAGCAGTACTTC.

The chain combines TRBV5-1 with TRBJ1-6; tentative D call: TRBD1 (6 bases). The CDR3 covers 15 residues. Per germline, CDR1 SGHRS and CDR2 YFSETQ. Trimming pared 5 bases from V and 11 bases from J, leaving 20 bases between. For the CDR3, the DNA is TGCGCCAGCAGGACGGGGGGGACATCGATAGCACCCCTCCACTTT. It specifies CASRTGGTSIAPLHF.

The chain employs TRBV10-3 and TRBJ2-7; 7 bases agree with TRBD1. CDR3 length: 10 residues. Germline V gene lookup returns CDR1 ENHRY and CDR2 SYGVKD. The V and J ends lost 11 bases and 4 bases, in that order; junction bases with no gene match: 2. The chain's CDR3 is CASGGYEQYF. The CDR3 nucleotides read TGTGCCTCAGGGGGTTACGAGCAGTACTTC.

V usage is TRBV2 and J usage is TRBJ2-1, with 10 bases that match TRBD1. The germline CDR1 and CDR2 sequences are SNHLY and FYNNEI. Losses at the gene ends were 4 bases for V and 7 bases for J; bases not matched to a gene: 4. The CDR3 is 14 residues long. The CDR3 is CASSGDRGWNEQFF. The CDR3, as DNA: TGTGCCAGCAGTGGGGACAGGGGATGGAATGAGCAGTTCTTC.

Written as DNA, the CDR3 is TGTGCCGGACGGCTAGCGGGGGTGGAGACCCAGTACTTC. This encodes CAGRLAGVETQYF. The V gene is TRBV30, the J gene TRBJ2-5, with TRBD2 matching 10 bases. This CDR3 has 13 amino acids. Germline assignment: CDR1 GTSNPN and CDR2 SVGIG (reference sequence). V trimming: 8 bases; J trimming: 5 bases; junction bases outside the gene matches: 8. Variable domain in full (rest from reference TRBV30 and TRBJ2-5): SQTIHQWPATLVQPVGSPLSLECTVEGTSNPNLYWYRQAAGRGLQLLFYSVGIGQISSEVPQNLSASRPQDRQFILSSKKLLLSDSGFYLCAGRLAGVETQYFGPGTRLLVL.

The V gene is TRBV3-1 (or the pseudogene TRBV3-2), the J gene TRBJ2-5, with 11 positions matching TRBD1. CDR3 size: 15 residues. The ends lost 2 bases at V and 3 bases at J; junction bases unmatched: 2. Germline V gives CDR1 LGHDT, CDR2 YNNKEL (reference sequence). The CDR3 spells CASSQRTGGEETQYF. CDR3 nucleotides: TGTGCCAGCAGCCAAAGGACAGGGGGCGAAGAGACCCAGTACTTC.

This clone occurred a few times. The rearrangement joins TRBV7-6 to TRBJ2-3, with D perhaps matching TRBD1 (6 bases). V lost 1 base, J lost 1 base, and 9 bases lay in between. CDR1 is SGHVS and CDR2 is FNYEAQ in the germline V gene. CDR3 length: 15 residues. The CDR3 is CASSLVAGGTDTQYF. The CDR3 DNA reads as TGTGCCAGCAGCTTAGTTGCAGGGGGCACAGATACGCAGTATTTT.